This is a list of T cell receptor beta chains from one sample in a study of T cell responses to AZD1222 COVID-19 vaccine. Measured with immunoSEQ multiplex PCR; TCRdb has only the in-frame clones, and not every one. The sample includes over 150,000 clones, about nine tenths of them seen just once. The sample in question was peripheral blood, obtained on day 0 of AZD1222 vaccination. These receptor sequences come from an adult in good health. Each CDR3 is given with its conserved first and last residue. A D gene is named only where the DNA matches it firmly. Not every row has a clone size; where given, it reads once, few, many or a size class.

size: .
D: .
V: TRBV18
J: TRBJ1-1
CDR3: CASLGQMNTEAFF
DNA: TGTGCCAGCTTAGGACAGATGAACACTGAAGCTTTCTTT

size: .
D: .
V: TRBV5-6
J: TRBJ1-2
CDR3: CASSLAGVDGYTF
DNA: TGTGCCAGCAGCTTGGCGGGGGTAGATGGCTACACCTTC

size: .
D: TRBD1
V: TRBV7-9
J: TRBJ2-7
CDR3: CASSLGQANYEQYF
DNA: TGTGCCAGCAGCCTCGGACAGGCGAACTACGAGCAGTACTTC

size: .
D: .
V: TRBV3-1/TRBV3-2
J: TRBJ2-1
CDR3: CASSRGPTYNEQFF
DNA: TGTGCCAGCAGCAGGGGACCTACCTACAATGAGCAGTTCTTC

size: .
D: TRBD1
V: TRBV2
J: TRBJ1-1
CDR3: CASSYDRGTTEAFF
DNA: TGTGCCAGCAGTTATGACAGGGGAACCACTGAAGCTTTCTTT

size: few
D: .
V: TRBV5-4
J: TRBJ1-1
CDR3: CASSAGGRPVNTEAFF
DNA: TGTGCCAGCAGCGCGGGAGGACGGCCCGTGAACACTGAAGCTTTCTTT

size: .
D: .
V: TRBV18
J: TRBJ2-1
CDR3: CASSPGMDEQFF
DNA: TGTGCCAGCTCACCCGGGATGGATGAGCAGTTCTTC

size: .
D: TRBD1
V: TRBV5-1
J: TRBJ1-1
CDR3: CASSLWTGAGVTEAFF
DNA: TGCGCCAGCAGCCTATGGACAGGGGCGGGGGTCACTGAAGCTTTCTTT

size: .
D: .
V: TRBV3-1/TRBV3-2
J: TRBJ2-5
CDR3: CASSRFQETQYF
DNA: TGTGCCAGCAGCCGCTTCCAAGAGACCCAGTACTTC

size: .
D: .
V: TRBV5-8
J: TRBJ1-2
CDR3: CASRSRAELGYTF
DNA: TGTGCCAGCAGATCCAGGGCTGAGCTTGGCTACACCTTC

size: .
D: TRBD1
V: TRBV4-1
J: TRBJ1-4
CDR3: CASSNRDRPSNEKLFF
DNA: TGCGCCAGCAGCAACCGGGACAGGCCGTCTAATGAAAAACTGTTTTTT

size: .
D: TRBD1
V: TRBV18
J: TRBJ1-3
CDR3: CASSPLNTGAGNTIYF
DNA: TGTGCCAGCTCACCACTTAATACAGGGGCCGGAAACACCATATATTTT

size: .
D: .
V: TRBV7-3
J: TRBJ2-3
CDR3: CASSLTPSDTQYF
DNA: TGTGCCAGCAGCTTAACTCCGTCAGATACGCAGTATTTT

size: .
D: TRBD1
V: TRBV27
J: TRBJ1-5
CDR3: CASSLRQGAGQPQHF
DNA: TGTGCCAGCAGTCTCCGACAGGGGGCGGGACAGCCCCAGCATTTT

size: .
D: .
V: TRBV5-1
J: TRBJ2-1
CDR3: CASSLIKFGEQFF
DNA: TGCGCCAGCAGCCTAATTAAGTTCGGGGAGCAGTTCTTC

size: once
D: .
V: TRBV5-1
J: TRBJ1-5
CDR3: CASGVDSNQPQHF
DNA: TGCGCCAGCGGGGTGGATAGCAATCAGCCCCAGCATTTT

size: .
D: TRBD1
V: TRBV7-8
J: TRBJ2-2
CDR3: CASSLEIVGTGNTGELFF
DNA: TGTGCCAGCAGCTTAGAGATTGTCGGGACAGGGAACACCGGGGAGCTGTTTTTT

size: .
D: .
V: TRBV5-4
J: TRBJ2-7
CDR3: CASSLAQYEQYF
DNA: TGTGCCAGCAGCCTGGCCCAATACGAGCAGTACTTC

size: .
D: .
V: TRBV19
J: TRBJ1-1
CDR3: CASKRRTDTPMNTEAFF
DNA: TGTGCCAGTAAGCGTAGGACAGATACCCCCATGAACACTGAAGCTTTCTTT

size: .
D: .
V: TRBV4-1
J: TRBJ2-5
CDR3: CASSQLGRDDQETQYF
DNA: TGCGCCAGCAGCCAACTAGGCCGGGACGACCAAGAGACCCAGTACTTC

size: once
D: .
V: TRBV12-5
J: TRBJ1-2
CDR3: CASAPGGYGYTF
DNA: TGTGCTAGTGCCCCCGGAGGATATGGCTACACCTTC

size: .
D: .
V: TRBV30
J: TRBJ1-3
CDR3: CAWSVGGSGITGNTIYF
DNA: TGTGCCTGGAGTGTAGGAGGTTCTGGGATCACTGGAAACACCATATATTTT

size: .
D: TRBD1
V: TRBV9
J: TRBJ1-1
CDR3: CASSVSTGGLNTEAFF
DNA: TGTGCCAGCAGCGTATCGACAGGGGGACTGAACACTGAAGCTTTCTTT

size: .
D: .
V: TRBV5-5
J: TRBJ2-7
CDR3: CASSLVSVGQYF
DNA: TGTGCCAGCAGCTTGGTGTCGGTGGGGCAGTACTTC

size: .
D: .
V: TRBV6-6
J: TRBJ2-2
CDR3: CASSKTRGYDGELFF
DNA: TGTGCCAGCAGTAAAACCAGGGGTTATGACGGGGAGCTGTTTTTT

size: .
D: .
V: TRBV5-1
J: TRBJ2-5
CDR3: CASSGGGLETQYF
DNA: TGCGCCAGCAGCGGCGGGGGCCTTGAGACCCAGTACTTC

size: .
D: .
V: TRBV7-9
J: TRBJ2-7
CDR3: CASSSPGLGSYEQYF
DNA: TGTGCCAGCAGCTCGCCGGGTCTGGGGTCCTACGAGCAGTACTTC

size: .
D: TRBD2
V: TRBV7-2
J: TRBJ2-5
CDR3: CASAGGPGTQYF
DNA: TGTGCCAGCGCGGGGGGGCCAGGGACCCAGTACTTC

size: medium-sized
D: .
V: TRBV29-1
J: TRBJ2-1
CDR3: CSGLPGGSYNEQFF
DNA: TGCAGCGGGCTCCCCGGGGGTTCTTACAATGAGCAGTTCTTC

size: .
D: TRBD1
V: TRBV18
J: TRBJ2-7
CDR3: CASSQPGTGSVYEQYF
DNA: TGTGCCAGCTCCCAGCCAGGGACAGGAAGTGTCTACGAGCAGTACTTC

size: once
D: .
V: TRBV19
J: TRBJ1-1
CDR3: CASSIGVGAAFF
DNA: TGTGCCAGTAGTATTGGTGTGGGGGCAGCTTTCTTT

size: .
D: .
V: TRBV3-1/TRBV3-2
J: TRBJ2-7
CDR3: CASSQDRPRSANSYEQYF
DNA: TGTGCCAGCAGCCAAGATCGCCCCAGAAGTGCAAACTCCTACGAGCAGTACTTC

size: .
D: TRBD2
V: TRBV6-5
J: TRBJ2-3
CDR3: CASRGTSGGTDTQYF
DNA: TGTGCCAGCAGGGGGACTAGCGGGGGCACAGATACGCAGTATTTT

size: .
D: TRBD1
V: TRBV5-4
J: TRBJ1-6
CDR3: CASSPGQGENSPLHF
DNA: TGTGCCAGCAGCCCAGGACAGGGGGAAAATTCACCCCTCCACTTT

size: .
D: TRBD2
V: TRBV2
J: TRBJ2-5
CDR3: CASRLAGVPGETQYF
DNA: TGTGCCAGCAGGCTAGCGGGGGTCCCGGGGGAGACCCAGTACTTC

size: .
D: TRBD1
V: TRBV27
J: TRBJ1-5
CDR3: CASGQGPYSNQPQHF
DNA: TGTGCCAGCGGACAGGGTCCATATAGCAATCAGCCCCAGCATTTT

size: .
D: TRBD1
V: TRBV14
J: TRBJ1-2
CDR3: CASSQRNTGTGDPINGYTF
DNA: TGTGCCAGCAGCCAAAGAAATACCGGGACAGGGGACCCTATAAATGGCTACACCTTC

size: .
D: .
V: TRBV9
J: TRBJ1-1
CDR3: CASSVAEDSSNTEAFF
DNA: TGTGCCAGCAGCGTAGCAGAAGACAGCAGCAACACTGAAGCTTTCTTT

size: .
D: .
V: TRBV7-5
J: TRBJ2-7
CDR3: CARSFVDVPFYEQYF
DNA: TGTGCCAGAAGCTTCGTGGATGTCCCTTTCTACGAGCAGTACTTC

size: .
D: .
V: TRBV27
J: TRBJ1-2
CDR3: CASREGWDYGYTF
DNA: TGTGCCAGCAGGGAGGGTTGGGACTATGGCTACACCTTC

size: .
D: TRBD1
V: TRBV27
J: TRBJ1-5
CDR3: CASRSRGQGVDDQPQHF
DNA: TGTGCCAGCAGGAGCCGAGGACAGGGGGTTGACGATCAGCCCCAGCATTTT

size: .
D: .
V: TRBV6-2/TRBV6-3
J: TRBJ1-1
CDR3: CASSWGSGFTEAFF
DNA: TGTGCCAGCAGTTGGGGTTCAGGGTTCACTGAAGCTTTCTTT

size: .
D: .
V: TRBV5-1
J: TRBJ1-1
CDR3: CASSLVDSPGAEAFF
DNA: TGCGCCAGCAGCTTGGTAGACAGTCCCGGGGCTGAAGCTTTCTTT

size: .
D: .
V: TRBV27
J: TRBJ2-7
CDR3: CASRSGSYEQYF
DNA: TGTGCCAGCCGGTCGGGCTCCTACGAGCAGTACTTC

size: once
D: .
V: TRBV5-3
J: TRBJ1-6
CDR3: CARSFSRQRLGSPLHF
DNA: TGTGCCAGAAGCTTTTCCCGGCAGCGTTTAGGTTCACCCCTCCACTTT

size: .
D: .
V: TRBV19
J: TRBJ2-7
CDR3: CASIAENSYEQYF
DNA: TGTGCCAGTATAGCCGAAAACTCCTACGAGCAGTACTTC

size: .
D: .
V: TRBV5-5
J: TRBJ1-5
CDR3: CASSPSLYQPQHF
DNA: TGTGCCAGCAGCCCCTCCCTGTATCAGCCCCAGCATTTT

size: .
D: .
V: TRBV29-1
J: TRBJ2-6
CDR3: CSVEVRGKGSGANVLTF
DNA: TGCAGCGTTGAGGTGAGGGGAAAAGGGTCTGGGGCCAACGTCCTGACTTTC

size: once
D: .
V: TRBV28
J: TRBJ2-1
CDR3: CASSPPWGEQFF
DNA: TGTGCCAGCAGCCCCCCCTGGGGTGAGCAGTTCTTC

size: once
D: .
V: TRBV7-2
J: TRBJ1-2
CDR3: CASSNPYDTNYGYTF
DNA: TGTGCCAGCAGCAATCCATACGATACTAACTATGGCTACACCTTC

size: few
D: .
V: TRBV6-5
J: TRBJ1-6
CDR3: CASSPQGPNSPLHF
DNA: TGTGCCAGCAGTCCACAGGGACCTAATTCACCCCTCCACTTT

size: .
D: .
V: TRBV18
J: TRBJ1-1
CDR3: CASSGGALGVNTEAFF
DNA: TGTGCCAGCTCAGGCGGGGCACTGGGGGTGAACACTGAAGCTTTCTTT